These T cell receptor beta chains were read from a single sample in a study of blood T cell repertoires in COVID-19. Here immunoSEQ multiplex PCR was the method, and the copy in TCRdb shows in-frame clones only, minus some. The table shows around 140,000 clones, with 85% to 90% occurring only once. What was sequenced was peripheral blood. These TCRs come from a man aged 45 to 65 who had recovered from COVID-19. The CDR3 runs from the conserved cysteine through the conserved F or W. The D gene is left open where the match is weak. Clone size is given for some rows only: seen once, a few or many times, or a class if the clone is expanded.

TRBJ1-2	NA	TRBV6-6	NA	TGTGCCAGCAGCAACACCAGGACTAACTATGGCTACACCTTC	CASSNTRTNYGYTF
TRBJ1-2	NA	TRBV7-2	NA	TGTGCCAGCAGCTTAGGAGGTTCCTCACCCGGTTATGGCTACACCTTC	CASSLGGSSPGYGYTF
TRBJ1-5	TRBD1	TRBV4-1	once	TGCGCCAGCAGCCAAGATCGTTACAGGGGTAGCAATCAGCCCCAGCATTTT	CASSQDRYRGSNQPQHF
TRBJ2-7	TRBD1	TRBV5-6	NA	TGTGCCAGCAGTTCCGATATTTACAGGGGGACCTCCTACGAGCAGTACTTC	CASSSDIYRGTSYEQYF
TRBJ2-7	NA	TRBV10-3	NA	TGTGCCATCAGTGAGGGAGGGGTCGGGGACGAGCAGTACTTC	CAISEGGVGDEQYF
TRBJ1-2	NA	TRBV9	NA	TGTGCCAGCAGCGTAGGTTGGGGCACGAACTATGGCTACACCTTC	CASSVGWGTNYGYTF
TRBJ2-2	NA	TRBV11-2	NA	TGTGCCAGCAGCTTATTGGGCGCAGCGAACACCGGGGAGCTGTTTTTT	CASSLLGAANTGELFF
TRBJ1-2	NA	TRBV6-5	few	TGTGCCAGCAGTTACCAACAGGGAAATACCTATGGCTACACCTTC	CASSYQQGNTYGYTF
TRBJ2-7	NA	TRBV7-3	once	TGTGCCAGCAGCCCGAATAGGGCGGGCGAGCAGTACTTC	CASSPNRAGEQYF
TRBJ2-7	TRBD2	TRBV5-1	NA	TGCGCCAGCAACCCTAGCGGGGGGAACCACGAGCAGTACTTC	CASNPSGGNHEQYF
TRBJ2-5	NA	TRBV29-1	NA	TGCAGCGTCGGGAGCTGGAGGGAGACCCAGTACTTC	CSVGSWRETQYF
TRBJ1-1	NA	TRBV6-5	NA	TGTGCCAGCACAGGGGTGACGGCAGGGGTCACTGAAGCTTTCTTT	CASTGVTAGVTEAFF
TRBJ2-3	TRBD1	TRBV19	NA	TGTGCCAGTAGTATAGGGAGGACAGGGGGCTTGAGCACAGATACGCAGTATTTT	CASSIGRTGGLSTDTQYF
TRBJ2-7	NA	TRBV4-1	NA	TGCGCCAGCAGCCAAGTTGGAGGGGAAACCTACGAGCAGTACTTC	CASSQVGGETYEQYF
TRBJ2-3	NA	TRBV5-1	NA	TGCGCCAGCAGCTGGGACCGACAGGCACACATACCTATCACAGATACGCAGTATTTT	CASSWDRQAHIPITDTQYF
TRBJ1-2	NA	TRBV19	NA	TGTGCCAGTAGTCTAACCAGACAGCTTCGCTATGGCTACACCTTC	CASSLTRQLRYGYTF
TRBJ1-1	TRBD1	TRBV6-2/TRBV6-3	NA	TGTGCCAGCAGTTACTCGCTTCAAGGGACAGGGCGAACTGAAGCTTTCTTT	CASSYSLQGTGRTEAFF
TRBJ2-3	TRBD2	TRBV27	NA	TGTGCCACCAAGAGGGTAGCGGGGGGGCCCGGAGATACGCAGTATTTT	CATKRVAGGPGDTQYF
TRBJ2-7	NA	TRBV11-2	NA	TGTGCCAGCAGCTTAAACTATTACGAGCAGTACTTC	CASSLNYYEQYF
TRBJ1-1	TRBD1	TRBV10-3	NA	TGTGCCATCAGTGGGACAGGGGGGAACACTGAAGCTTTCTTT	CAISGTGGNTEAFF
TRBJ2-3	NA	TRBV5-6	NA	TGTGCCAGCAGCTCACAGGGGACTAGCACAGATACGCAGTATTTT	CASSSQGTSTDTQYF
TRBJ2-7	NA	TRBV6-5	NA	TGTGCCAGCAGTCCACAACAGGGACCCTACGAGCAGTACTTC	CASSPQQGPYEQYF
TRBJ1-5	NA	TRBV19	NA	TGTGCCAGTAGTATTGAACCGGGATTGGGGCCCCAGCATTTT	CASSIEPGLGPQHF
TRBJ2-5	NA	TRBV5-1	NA	TGCGCCAGCAGCTTGGGACAAGTACAAGAGACCCAGTACTTC	CASSLGQVQETQYF
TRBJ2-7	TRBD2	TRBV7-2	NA	TGTGCCAGCAGCAATTACCGGGGGGGCTACGAGCAGTACTTC	CASSNYRGGYEQYF
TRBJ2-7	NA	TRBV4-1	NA	TGCGCCAGCAAGGACGGAGGGACAGACCCCTACGAGCAGTACTTC	CASKDGGTDPYEQYF
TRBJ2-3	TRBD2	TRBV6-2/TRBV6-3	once	TGTGCCAGCAGTGCCGAGCGGGGGGGCCGAGATACGCAGTATTTT	CASSAERGGRDTQYF
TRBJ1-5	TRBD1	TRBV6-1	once	TGTGCCAGCAGTGAAGCAGGGACAGGGGGCGCAGGACAGCCCCAGCATTTT	CASSEAGTGGAGQPQHF
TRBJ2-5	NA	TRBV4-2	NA	TGTGCCAGCAGCCAAGAGGCAGGAGGCCCCCTCAAAGAGACCCAGTACTTC	CASSQEAGGPLKETQYF
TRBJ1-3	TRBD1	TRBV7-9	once	TGTGCCAGCAGCGCAGACCGATTGAGGGGGCGGCCTGGAAACACCATATATTTT	CASSADRLRGRPGNTIYF
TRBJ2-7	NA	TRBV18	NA	TGTGCCAGCTCACCCACCCAGGGCCTTACCTACGAGCAGTACTTC	CASSPTQGLTYEQYF
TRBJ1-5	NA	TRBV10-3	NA	TGTGCCATCAGTGACAGTAGCAATCAGCCCCAGCATTTT	CAISDSSNQPQHF
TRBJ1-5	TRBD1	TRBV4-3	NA	TGCGCCAGCAGCCAAAGACAGGGTCGGCAGCCCCAGCATTTT	CASSQRQGRQPQHF
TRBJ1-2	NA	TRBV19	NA	TGTGCCAGTCCGAGACAACCCCAGTGGCATGGCTACACCTTC	CASPRQPQWHGYTF
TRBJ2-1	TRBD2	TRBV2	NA	TGTGCCAGCAGTCCCCCAGGCCAGCGGGGGGACAATGAGCAGTTCTTC	CASSPPGQRGDNEQFF
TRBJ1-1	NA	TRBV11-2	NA	TGTGCCAGCAGCCAGCCCGGGGTGGCTTTCTTT	CASSQPGVAFF
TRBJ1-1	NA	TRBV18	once	TGTGCCAGCTCACCGACGGGGAACACTGAAGCTTTCTTT	CASSPTGNTEAFF
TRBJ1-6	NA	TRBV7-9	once	TGTGCCAGCAGCATACAGGGTACGGCCCTCCACTTT	CASSIQGTALHF
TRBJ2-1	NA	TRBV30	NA	TGTGCCTGGAGTGTACGAGGAGGGGGCTCGGATGAGCAGTTCTTC	CAWSVRGGGSDEQFF
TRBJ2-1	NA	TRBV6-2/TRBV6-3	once	TGTGCCAGCAGTTACTCGAGGTCAGGGACATCAAGTGAGCAGTTCTTC	CASSYSRSGTSSEQFF
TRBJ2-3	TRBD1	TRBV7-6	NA	TGTGCCAGCAGCCAAGGACAGGGCACAGATACGCAGTATTTT	CASSQGQGTDTQYF
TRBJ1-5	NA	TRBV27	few	TGTGCCAGCAGTTCAGGGGTGATTGGCAATCAGCCCCAGCATTTT	CASSSGVIGNQPQHF
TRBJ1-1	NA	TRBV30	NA	TGTGCCTGGAGGGGCCGTGAAGCTTTCTTT	CAWRGREAFF
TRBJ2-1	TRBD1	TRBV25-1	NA	TGTGCCAGCAGTCCCTCGGACAGGGGCGACAATGAGCAGTTCTTC	CASSPSDRGDNEQFF
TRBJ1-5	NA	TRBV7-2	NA	TGTGCCAGCAGCTTAAGCACAGGTGGGGGGGCGCCCCAGCATTTT	CASSLSTGGGAPQHF
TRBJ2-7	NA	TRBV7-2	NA	TGTGCCAGCAGCTTAGTTGGCGGGGGCAACTCCTACGAGCAGTACTTC	CASSLVGGGNSYEQYF
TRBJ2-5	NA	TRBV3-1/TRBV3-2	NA	TGTGCCAGCAGCCTCAATGCCAGACAAGAGACCCAGTACTTC	CASSLNARQETQYF